Presented here are 29 T cell receptor beta chains from one specimen sequenced in a study of T cells of healthy individuals. TCRdb reanalysed the 5' RACE reads using MiXCR and keeps one entry per CDR3 protein. The sample has 35,000 to 45,000 distinct CDR3 sequences, 4% to 5% seen once. All receptors come from a human donor in good health.

This clonotype was recorded many times. The chain recombines TRBV20-1 with TRBJ2-2; D might be TRBD1 (5 bases). V lost 8 bases, J lost 2 bases, and 9 bases lay in between. The CDR3 totals 12 residues. The germline CDR1 and CDR2 sequences are DFQATT and SNEGSKA (reference sequence). The CDR3 region is CSSQGNTGELFF. The CDR3 region has the DNA TGCAGTTCCCAGGGTAACACCGGGGAGCTGTTTTTT.

Ten or more counts support this clonotype. CDR3 residues: CASSAGDGYTF. CDR3 DNA sequence: TGTGCCAGCAGTGCAGGGGATGGCTACACCTTC. The rearrangement uses TRBV27 and TRBJ1-2, with D perhaps matching TRBD1 (6 bases). Trimming stripped 5 bases from V and 6 bases from J, with 7 bases between. The CDR3 length is 11 residues. Germline V gives CDR1 MNHEY, CDR2 SMNVEV (reference sequence).

This clonotype was seen a few times. V and J are TRBV20-1 and TRBJ2-7; tentatively, D is TRBD1 or TRBD2 (5 bases each). The CDR3 is 16 residues long. Germline lookup yields CDR1 DFQATT and CDR2 SNEGSKA (reference sequence). Trimming shortened V by 5 bases and J by 2 bases, and 22 bases separated the two germline ends. DNA for the CDR3: TGCAGTGCTCGAGTGGTTTCGGCAGGGAGAACCTACGAGCAGTACTTC. It encodes CSARVVSAGRTYEQYF.

This clonotype was picked up many times. This chain connects TRBV11-3 to TRBJ2-1, with D maybe TRBD1 (5 bases). Germline V CDR1 and CDR2: SGHNT, YENEEA. V lost 5 bases, J lost 6 bases, and 8 bases lay in between. This CDR3 is 12 amino acids long. This chain's CDR3 is CASSRTPNEQFF. Here the CDR3 DNA reads TGTGCCAGCAGCCGGACACCCAATGAGCAGTTCTTC. Complete variable domain (other parts from reference TRBV11-3 and TRBJ2-1): EAGVVQSPRYKIIEKKQPVAFWCNPISGHNTLYWYLQNLGQGPELLIRYENEEAVDDSQLPKDRFSAERLKGVDSTLKIQPAELGDSAVYLCASSRTPNEQFFGPGTRLTVL.

The chain joins TRBV10-3 to TRBJ1-3; TRBD1 agrees at 9 bases. The CDR3 sequence is 18 residues long. V was pared by 0 bases and J by 0 bases, with 6 bases of the junction left unmatched. The germline V gene encodes CDR1 ENHRY and CDR2 SYGVKD. Here the CDR3 DNA reads TGTGCCATCAGTGAGTCGGCGGGGACAGGGCTCTCTGGAAACACCATATATTTT. Translated: CAISESAGTGLSGNTIYF.

The sample holds many counts of this clonotype. The chain links TRBV6-1 to TRBJ2-7, with D possibly being TRBD2 (5 bases). This CDR3 comprises 15 residues. Germline V lookup: CDR1 MNHNS, CDR2 SASEGT. The V and J ends lost 1 base and 0 bases respectively, with 10 bases between them. CDR3 sequence reads: CASSEERELSYEQYF. Written as DNA, the CDR3 is TGTGCCAGCAGTGAAGAGAGGGAACTCTCCTACGAGCAGTACTTC.

This clonotype was picked up many times. The chain combines TRBV2 with TRBJ2-1; TRBD2 agrees at 11 bases. Germline CDR1 reads SNHLY; CDR2 reads FYNNEI. The trim removed 6 bases at V and 4 bases at J, leaving 5 bases unmatched. This CDR3 has 15 residues. CDR3 sequence: CASRETSGTYNEQFF. Here the CDR3 DNA reads TGTGCCAGCAGAGAGACTAGCGGGACTTACAATGAGCAGTTCTTC.

This clonotype has a handful of counts. This sequence joins TRBV20-1 and TRBJ1-1; D is unclear. CDR1 is DFQATT and CDR2 is SNEGSKA in the germline V gene (reference sequence). CDR3 length: 13 residues. V shed 0 bases and J shed 0 bases, with 5 bases lying between them. CDR3 DNA sequence: TGCAGTGCTAGAGATCCAATGAACACTGAAGCTTTCTTT. Protein product: CSARDPMNTEAFF.

The chain recombines TRBV6-4 with TRBJ2-5; 7 nucleotides line up with TRBD2. This CDR3 has 15 amino acids. Germline V gives CDR1 MRHNA, CDR2 SNTAGT. Germline trimming cut 3 bases from V and 2 bases from J; bases unmatched to any gene: 6. CDR3 sequence reads: CASSESSGSQETQYF. The CDR3 nucleotides are TGTGCCAGCAGTGAATCTAGCGGTTCACAAGAGACCCAGTACTTC.

This clonotype was seen ten or more times. V is TRBV20-1 and J is TRBJ1-2; 8 nucleotides align to TRBD1. J lost 2 bases, V lost 6 bases, and 5 bases had no gene match. The CDR3 runs to 13 residues. Germline CDR1 is DFQATT and CDR2 is SNEGSKA (reference sequence). The CDR3, as DNA: TGCAGTGCCCCCAACAGGGGGAACTATGGCTACACCTTC. This encodes CSAPNRGNYGYTF.

This clonotype occurred a few times. The V and J genes are TRBV2 and TRBJ1-2; D perhaps matches TRBD1 (6 bases). Germline CDR1 SNHLY, CDR2 FYNNEI. The CDR3 has 13 amino acids. Trimming removed 7 bases at V and 3 bases at J, with 12 bases between. The CDR3 reads CASTDSSHYGYTF. CDR3 in DNA: TGTGCCAGCACGGACAGCAGTCACTATGGCTACACCTTC.

The rearrangement links TRBV7-8 to TRBJ2-7, with TRBD2 as a possible D gene (5 bases). V lost 3 bases and J 2 bases, leaving 17 bases between the germline ends. CDR3 length: 16 residues. Germline V gives CDR1 SGHVS, CDR2 FQNEAQ. CDR3 sequence: CASSFTTRVSAYEQYF. The CDR3 DNA follows: TGTGCCAGCAGCTTCACCACTAGGGTTTCCGCCTACGAGCAGTACTTC. The full variable domain, completed using reference TRBV7-8 and TRBJ2-7, is GAGVSQSPRYKVAKRGQDVALRCDPISGHVSLFWYQQALGQGPEFLTYFQNEAQLDKSGLPSDRFFAERPEGSVSTLKIQRTQQEDSAVYLCASSFTTRVSAYEQYFGPGTRLTVT.

There are many counts of this clonotype. The chain employs TRBV5-1 and TRBJ1-1, with TRBD1 as a possible D gene (6 bases). The CDR3 runs to 15 residues. V dropped 4 bases and J dropped 3 bases, with 16 bases sitting between them. Germline V gene data show CDR1 as SGHRS and CDR2 as YFSETQ. CDR3 amino acids: CASSGGLEEYTEAFF. The CDR3 nucleotides read TGCGCCAGCAGCGGGGGCCTGGAGGAGTACACTGAAGCTTTCTTT.

This chain links TRBV5-1 with TRBJ2-7; 8 nucleotides agree with TRBD2. Germline values: CDR1 SGHRS, CDR2 YFSETQ. The junction had 4 bases not matched to a gene; V was cut back by 4 bases and J by 1 base. This CDR3 has 14 residues. The chain's CDR3 is CASSREGRSYEQYF. For the CDR3, the DNA is TGCGCCAGCAGCCGGGAGGGGAGGTCCTACGAGCAGTACTTC.

This clonotype was recorded at least ten times. The chain couples TRBV6-2 or TRBV6-3 to TRBJ2-2; the D gene is possibly TRBD1 (6 bases). In germline, CDR1 is MNHEY, CDR2 SVGEGT. V was shortened by 7 bases and J by 1 base, with 16 bases between the two germline ends. The CDR3 totals 16 residues. The CDR3 spells CASTLWGPENTGELFF. CDR3 in DNA: TGTGCCAGCACCCTGTGGGGGCCAGAGAACACCGGGGAGCTGTTTTTT.

This clonotype was recorded at least ten times. The gene calls are TRBV19 and TRBJ2-7; D unresolved. Germline-derived CDR1 and CDR2 are LNHDA and SQIVND (reference sequence). The CDR3 is made up of 15 amino acids. V was trimmed by 9 bases and J by 0 bases, leaving 18 bases between them. The CDR3 DNA is TGTGCCAGCTCCCCTGGAACACCGAACTCCTACGAGCAGTACTTC. Translating it yields CASSPGTPNSYEQYF.

Ten or more counts support this clonotype. The chain employs TRBV4-2 and TRBJ2-2; TRBD2 is a possible D gene (5 bases). The CDR3 loop spans 16 amino acids. The germline V gene encodes CDR1 LGHNA and CDR2 YNFKEQ. V lost 0 bases, J lost 2 bases, and 10 bases lay in between. The CDR3 sequence is CASSQDIRENTGELFF. CDR3 coding DNA: TGTGCCAGCAGCCAAGATATACGGGAAAACACCGGGGAGCTGTTTTTT.

The chain joins TRBV6-2 or TRBV6-3 to TRBJ2-5, with 11 bases lining up with TRBD2. Losses at the gene ends were 0 bases for V and 9 bases for J; bases not matched to a gene: 3. In germline, CDR1 is MNHEY, CDR2 SVGEGT. The CDR3 is made up of 14 amino acids. The CDR3 region has the DNA TGTGCCAGCAGTTACTCACTAGCGGGGGTGTCCCAGTACTTC. Translating it yields CASSYSLAGVSQYF.

This clonotype was counted ten times or more. CDR3 amino acids: CASSLPSTGTSVYEQYF. DNA of the CDR3: TGTGCCAGCAGTTTACCATCGACCGGGACTAGTGTCTACGAGCAGTACTTC. The chain employs TRBV27 and TRBJ2-7; 8 bases agree with TRBD2. The CDR3 has 17 residues. V shed 2 bases and J 3 bases; nucleotides not matched to a gene: 12. Germline lookup yields CDR1 MNHEY and CDR2 SMNVEV (reference sequence).

Note on this clonotype: A read error may explain this, as a much larger clone is one base away. This chain's CDR3 is CSVPLARRYNEQFF. The CDR3 nucleotides read TGCAGCGTCCCCTTAGCGAGAAGGTACAATGAGCAGTTCTTC. The V call is TRBV29-1, the J call TRBJ2-1; D is perhaps TRBD2 (5 bases). The germline V and J ends were trimmed by 6 bases and 4 bases, with 16 bases remaining between them. This CDR3 is 14 amino acids long. Germline V CDR1 and CDR2: SQVTM, ANQGSEA.

Comments on this clonotype: Since a much larger clone is just one base distant, this may be a read error. The rearrangement joins TRBV6-5 to TRBJ1-2; no definite D call. Germline CDR1 reads MNHEY; CDR2 reads SVGAGI. This CDR3 region has 13 residues. The CDR3 DNA reads as TGTGCCAGCAGATCCGAGACTAACTATGGCTACAACTTC. Protein: CASRSETNYGYNF.

At least ten counts were recorded for this clonotype. CDR3 sequence reads: CASSLGENRDTQYF. The CDR3 nucleotides read TGCGCCAGCAGCTTAGGCGAGAACCGGGATACGCAGTATTTT. The rearrangement joins TRBV5-1 to TRBJ2-3; D call uncertain. The germline V gene has CDR1 SGHRS and CDR2 YFSETQ. The CDR3 is 14 amino acids. The germline V and J ends were trimmed by 2 bases and 6 bases, with 13 bases remaining between them.

The table lists this clonotype with many counts. The chain links TRBV20-1 to TRBJ2-7, with 12 nucleotides matching TRBD2. Germline V lookup: CDR1 DFQATT, CDR2 SNEGSKA (reference sequence). The CDR3 contains 14 residues. V shed 4 bases, J shed 7 bases, and the junction held 8 bases outside the gene matches. The CDR3: CSATLLAGGREQYF. In DNA form, the CDR3 reads TGCAGTGCTACTCTTCTAGCGGGAGGGAGGGAGCAGTACTTC.

A few counts support this clonotype. The conserved phenylalanine or tryptophan is not found at the CDR3 terminus, so this likely reflects a read error. The DNA is omitted, as the CDR3 cannot be located on it reliably, and the CDR3 follows TCRdb's listing. V gene TRBV14 combines with J gene TRBJ2-7; the table gives TRBD2 as D, unverified against the DNA. Germline-derived CDR1 and CDR2 are SGHDN and FVKESK. Counting both end residues, the CDR3 totals 11 amino acids. CDR3 residues: CASSQETSPAG.

This clonotype was observed at least ten times. The CDR3 DNA follows: TGTGCCAGCAGCTTAACTTCAGGGGCCAACGTCCTGACTTTC. This codes for CASSLTSGANVLTF. The rearrangement joins TRBV7-3 to TRBJ2-6; no reliable D call. The V end lost 0 bases, the J end lost 4 bases, and 4 bases lay between the germline ends. CDR1 is SGHTA, CDR2 FQGTGA, per germline. The CDR3 is 14 amino acids.

This clonotype was counted ten times or more. This chain connects TRBV7-9 to TRBJ2-2; 8 nucleotides match TRBD1. The V gene end was trimmed by 0 bases and the J gene end by 10 bases; junction bases not matched to a gene: 7. The CDR3 runs 15 residues. Germline CDR1 is SEHNR and CDR2 is FQNEAQ (reference sequence). CDR3 in DNA: TGTGCCAGCAGCTTAGCCCGGACAGGGTTCGAGGAGCTGTTTTTT. Its translation: CASSLARTGFEELFF.

This clonotype was recorded at least ten times. The chain joins TRBV6-2 or TRBV6-3 to TRBJ2-2, with 8 positions matching TRBD2. Germline assignment: CDR1 MNHEY and CDR2 SVGEGT. V was pared by 5 bases and J by 6 bases, with 5 bases of the junction left unmatched. The CDR3 is 14 amino acids. The CDR3 sequence: CASSRSTSAGELFF. The CDR3 DNA reads as TGTGCCAGCAGTCGCTCGACTAGCGCCGGGGAGCTGTTTTTT.

This clonotype was seen many times. The chain combines TRBV2 with TRBJ2-5; D may correspond to TRBD1 or TRBD2 (6 bases each). Per germline, CDR1 SNHLY and CDR2 FYNNEI. V lost 9 bases, J lost 3 bases, and 20 bases lay in between. The CDR3 loop spans 15 amino acids. CDR3 protein: CASATGRGGKETQYF. CDR3 DNA: TGTGCCAGTGCAACAGGGAGAGGGGGGAAAGAGACCCAGTACTTC. Together with reference TRBV2 and TRBJ2-5, the CDR3 gives the full variable domain: EPEVTQTPSHQVTQMGQEVILRCVPISNHLYFYWYRQILGQKVEFLVSFYNNEISEKSEIFDDQFSVERPDGSNFTLKIRSTKLEDSAMYFCASATGRGGKETQYFGPGTRLLVL.

This clonotype was seen repeatedly, ten times or more. CDR3: CASSYRAYEQYF. The CDR3 region has the DNA TGTGCCAGCTCATACCGCGCCTACGAGCAGTACTTC. The chain links TRBV18 to TRBJ2-7; no clear D. Germline V gene sequence: CDR1 KGHSH, CDR2 LQKENI. There are 12 residues in the CDR3. V was shortened by 5 bases and J by 2 bases, with 7 bases between the two germline ends.